The 22 T cell receptor beta chains in this list originate from one sample, sequenced in a study of OX40 agonist ivuxolimab in advanced cancers. Assay: immunoSEQ multiplex PCR; the TCRdb copy retains only in-frame clones and omits some. The sample shows roughly 20,000 clones, 65% to 90% of them seen only once. The sample consisted of CD4+ or CD8+ T cells sorted from blood, taken in a trial of the OX40 agonist ivuxolimab. The receptors come from an adult with an advanced solid tumor such as melanoma, head and neck, liver or kidney cancer.

The rearrangement uses TRBV10-2 and TRBJ1-1; D is ambiguous. The V end was cut by 2 bases, the J end by 8 bases, with 9 bases between. CDR3 length equals 12 residues. Germline CDR1 is WSHSY and CDR2 is SAAADI. DNA for the CDR3: TGCGCCAGCAGTGAGAGGTCAGGAGAAGCTTTCTTT. Translation gives CASSERSGEAFF.

The J gene is TRBJ2-1, the V gene TRBV29-1; no definite D call. Trimming took off 6 bases at V and 0 bases at J, with 9 bases between the two ends. This CDR3 spans 13 amino acids. Germline CDR1 reads SQVTM; CDR2 reads ANQGSEA. CDR3 DNA: TGCAGCGTCACAGCGAGCTCCTACAATGAGCAGTTCTTC. Amino acid sequence: CSVTASSYNEQFF.

J is TRBJ2-2 and V is TRBV9, with D possibly matching TRBD1 (6 bases). V gave up 0 bases and J gave up 2 bases, with 11 bases separating them. Germline values: CDR1 SGDLS, CDR2 YYNGEE. This CDR3 has 16 residues. The CDR3 region has the DNA TGTGCCAGCAGCGTAGCAATAGGGGGTAACACCGGGGAGCTGTTTTTT. This encodes CASSVAIGGNTGELFF. Filled out from reference TRBV9 and TRBJ2-2, the complete variable domain reads DSGVTQTPKHLITATGQRVTLRCSPRSGDLSVYWYQQSLDQGLQFLIQYYNGEERAKGNILERFSAQQFPDLHSELNLSSLELGDSALYFCASSVAIGGNTGELFFGEGSRLTVL.

The chain combines TRBV11-2 with TRBJ2-5, with D perhaps TRBD2 (6 bases). The DNA end is more similar to TRBJ2-7, so the J call may be wrong. The CDR3 loop spans 14 amino acids. Germline-derived CDR1 and CDR2 are SGHAT and FQNNGV. In DNA, the CDR3 is TGTGCCAGCAGCTGGAGGGGCAGTACCTACGAGCAGTACTTC. Translation: CASSWRGSTYEQYF.

V gene TRBV2 combines with J gene TRBJ2-7; D gene uncertain. Germline CDR1 is SNHLY and CDR2 is FYNNEI. CDR3 size: 12 residues. V was clipped by 3 bases and J by 3 bases, with 6 bases between them. The CDR3 DNA is TGTGCCAGCAGTGATCGGGTCTACGAGCAGTACTTC. It codes for CASSDRVYEQYF.

J is TRBJ2-7 and V is TRBV28; 9 nucleotides align to TRBD2. Per the germline V gene, CDR1 is MDHEN and CDR2 is SYDVKM. The CDR3 is made up of 15 amino acids. Trimming cost V 8 bases and J 3 bases; bases outside gene matches: 11. The DNA of the CDR3 is TGTGCCAGCCGTTGGCGGGCTAGCGGGATCTACGAGCAGTACTTC. Protein product: CASRWRASGIYEQYF. The full variable domain, with the rest looked up from reference TRBV28 and TRBJ2-7, is DVKVTQSSRYLVKRTGEKVFLECVQDMDHENMFWYRQDPGLGLRLIYFSYDVKMKEKGDIPEGYSVSREKKERFSLILESASTNQTSMYLCASRWRASGIYEQYFGPGTRLTVT.

The CDR3 protein is CASSLGPLGATNEKLFF. In nucleotides, the CDR3 is TGCGCCAGCAGCTTGGGACCCCTTGGGGCAACTAATGAAAAACTGTTTTTT. The J gene is TRBJ1-4, the V gene TRBV5-1; no definite D call. This CDR3 region has 17 residues. The V gene's germline CDR1 is SGHRS and CDR2 YFSETQ. V shed 0 bases and J shed 0 bases, with 12 bases lying between them.

This sequence joins TRBV19 and TRBJ2-5; D uncertain. Germline CDR1 is LNHDA and CDR2 is SQIVND (reference sequence). The germline V and J ends were trimmed by 6 bases and 5 bases, with 19 bases remaining between them. This CDR3 has 15 amino acids. CDR3 loop: CASRLEDFSQETQYF. The CDR3, as DNA: TGTGCCAGTAGGCTTGAGGATTTCTCCCAGGAGACCCAGTACTTC.

This clone was detected a few times. The chain has TRBV19 and TRBJ2-7, with 8 positions matching TRBD1. The V and J ends lost 5 bases and 6 bases, in that order; junction bases with no gene match: 6. CDR3 length: 13 residues. Germline CDR1 is LNHDA and CDR2 is SQIVND (reference sequence). The CDR3 sequence: CASSGAGGGEQYF. Written as DNA, the CDR3 is TGTGCCAGTAGTGGGGCAGGGGGCGGCGAGCAGTACTTC.

V is TRBV4-2 and J is TRBJ2-2; the D gene is possibly TRBD1 (6 bases). The germline V gene encodes CDR1 LGHNA and CDR2 YNFKEQ. This CDR3 has 16 amino acids. Trimming removed 4 bases at V and 4 bases at J, with 16 bases between. The CDR3 coding sequence is TGTGCCAGCAGCCTGGCCGTGGACAGCGGCACCGGGGAGCTGTTTTTT. Translating it yields CASSLAVDSGTGELFF.

V usage is TRBV7-6 and J usage is TRBJ1-5, with a possible D match to TRBD1 (5 bases). Trimming left V 2 bases short and J 4 bases short, with 12 bases between. This CDR3 has 15 residues. CDR1 SGHVS and CDR2 FNYEAQ come from the germline V gene. The CDR3 is CASSLLTGRNQPQHF. CDR3 coding DNA: TGTGCCAGCAGCTTATTGACGGGGCGGAATCAGCCCCAGCATTTT. Based on the CDR3 plus reference TRBV7-6 and TRBJ1-5, the full variable domain is GAGVSQSPRYKVTKRGQDVALRCDPISGHVSLYWYRQALGQGPEFLTYFNYEAQQDKSGLPNDRFSAERPEGSISTLTIQRTEQRDSAMYRCASSLLTGRNQPQHFGDGTRLSIL.

The J gene is TRBJ2-5, the V gene TRBV2; 8 nucleotides align to TRBD1. In germline, CDR1 is SNHLY, CDR2 FYNNEI. There are 15 residues in the CDR3. The V and J ends lost 4 bases and 5 bases, in that order; junction bases with no gene match: 9. CDR3 sequence reads: CASSARDRLGETQYF. The CDR3 DNA is TGTGCCAGCAGTGCCCGGGACAGGCTTGGGGAGACCCAGTACTTC.

The gene calls are TRBV7-2 and TRBJ2-3; D uncertain. V gave up 7 bases and J gave up 0 bases, with 8 bases separating them. CDR3 length: 13 amino acids. CDR1 is SGHTA, CDR2 FQGNSA, per germline. This CDR3 is CASIRASTDTQYF. For the CDR3, the DNA is TGTGCCAGCATTCGTGCTAGCACAGATACGCAGTATTTT.

This clone was found once. The V and J genes are TRBV4-3 and TRBJ1-6, with TRBD1 as a possible D gene (5 bases). Trimming shortened V by 3 bases and J by 6 bases, and 12 bases separated the two germline ends. Germline CDR1 LGHNA, CDR2 YSLEER. This CDR3 is 15 amino acids long. The CDR3 region is CASSQFGTGNSPLHF. For the CDR3, the DNA is TGCGCCAGCAGCCAGTTCGGGACTGGTAATTCACCCCTCCACTTT.

The rearrangement joins TRBV18 to TRBJ1-1, with D tentatively TRBD1 (6 bases). This CDR3 has 15 residues. Trimming left V 6 bases short and J 3 bases short, with 17 bases between. The germline gives CDR1 KGHSH, CDR2 LQKENI. The CDR3 sequence: CASSFDTGMYTEAFF. The CDR3 DNA reads as TGTGCCAGCTCCTTTGACACAGGGATGTACACTGAAGCTTTCTTT.

V is TRBV7-9 and J is TRBJ2-5; D gene uncertain. There are 16 residues in the CDR3. Germline V gives CDR1 SEHNR, CDR2 FQNEAQ (reference sequence). Trimming stripped 3 bases from V and 4 bases from J, with 18 bases between. CDR3 sequence: CASSLRAQTVAETQYF. The CDR3 coding sequence is TGTGCCAGCAGCTTGCGCGCTCAAACCGTGGCAGAGACCCAGTACTTC.

The chain combines TRBV7-3 with TRBJ1-1; 7 bases match TRBD1. Unmatched junction bases numbered 7, after V lost 5 bases and J lost 4 bases. The CDR3 consists of 14 residues. The germline V gene encodes CDR1 SGHTA and CDR2 FQGTGA. The CDR3 DNA is TGTGCCAGCAGCGCGACAGGGTTCGGCACTGAAGCTTTCTTT. It codes for CASSATGFGTEAFF.

This chain uses TRBV4-3 with TRBJ2-2, with 7 bases matching TRBD2. The V gene's germline CDR1 is LGHNA and CDR2 YSLEER. With V trimmed by 1 base and J by 1 base, 3 bases remained unmatched. The CDR3 spans 16 residues. CDR3 protein: CASSQGRGMNTGELFF. DNA for the CDR3: TGCGCCAGCAGCCAAGGGCGGGGGATGAACACCGGGGAGCTGTTTTTT.

The chain couples TRBV18 to TRBJ2-4, with 14 bases aligning to TRBD2. CDR3 size: 18 residues. In germline, CDR1 is KGHSH, CDR2 LQKENI. The V gene end was trimmed by 4 bases and the J gene end by 9 bases; junction bases not matched to a gene: 14. The DNA for the CDR3 is TGTGCCAGCTCACAACTTGGGACTAGCGGGGGAGCGGGAAGCATTCAGTACTTC. It specifies CASSQLGTSGGAGSIQYF.

The rearrangement uses TRBV7-9 and TRBJ1-4; no definite D call. This CDR3 region has 12 residues. Germline V gives CDR1 SEHNR, CDR2 FQNEAQ (reference sequence). With 4 bases removed from V and 10 bases from J, the gap between germline ends came to 10 bases. The CDR3 is CASSSLYGKLFF. The CDR3 DNA follows: TGTGCCAGCAGCTCCCTCTACGGAAAACTGTTTTTT.

The rearrangement links TRBV11-3 to TRBJ2-1, with 12 nucleotides matching TRBD2. Germline CDR1 is SGHNT and CDR2 is YENEEA. The CDR3 is made up of 16 amino acids. J was trimmed by 5 bases and V by 5 bases; bases with no gene match: 7. The CDR3 loop is CASSTGLAGTNNEQFF. CDR3 sequence (DNA): TGTGCCAGCAGCACAGGACTAGCGGGGACGAACAATGAGCAGTTCTTC. Variable domain in full (rest from reference TRBV11-3 and TRBJ2-1): EAGVVQSPRYKIIEKKQPVAFWCNPISGHNTLYWYLQNLGQGPELLIRYENEEAVDDSQLPKDRFSAERLKGVDSTLKIQPAELGDSAVYLCASSTGLAGTNNEQFFGPGTRLTVL.

The V gene is TRBV5-1, the J gene TRBJ2-5, with TRBD2 matching 7 bases. This CDR3 spans 16 amino acids. V shed 3 bases, J shed 4 bases, and the junction held 12 bases outside the gene matches. Germline V gene data show CDR1 as SGHRS and CDR2 as YFSETQ. The chain's CDR3 is CASSSKTAGRAETQYF. The CDR3 DNA follows: TGCGCCAGCAGCTCTAAGACCGCGGGGAGGGCAGAGACCCAGTACTTC. The full variable domain, completed using reference TRBV5-1 and TRBJ2-5, is KAGVTQTPRYLIKTRGQQVTLSCSPISGHRSVSWYQQTPGQGLQFLFEYFSETQRNKGNFPGRFSGRQFSNSRSEMNVSTLELGDSALYLCASSSKTAGRAETQYFGPGTRLLVL.